The entry below gives a single T cell receptor (beta chain) sequence along with its context. The PCR was carried out with 60 Vbeta primers and 13 Jbeta primers. Assay used: immunoSEQ multiplex PCR; TCRdb lists only in-frame clones, some missing. The sample table sets out approximately 50,000 clones. This record comes from a study of cytomegalovirus exposure and HLA in healthy donors. Material for sequencing was PBMCs. The source is a female donor in good health and CMV-seronegative.

CDR3 sequence: CASSTGTHQPQHF. The DNA of the CDR3 is TGCGCCAGCAGTACAGGGACCCATCAGCCCCAGCATTTT. The chain joins TRBV10-1 to TRBJ1-5; weak D call: TRBD1 (6 bases). The CDR3 loop spans 13 amino acids. Trimming took off 5 bases at V and 5 bases at J, with 10 bases between the two ends. The germline CDR1 and CDR2 sequences are WNHNN and SYGVQD (reference sequence).